These 12 T cell receptor beta chains came from one sample sequenced in a study of blood T cell repertoires in COVID-19. Measured with immunoSEQ multiplex PCR; TCRdb has only the in-frame clones, and not every one. This table has over 150,000 clones, approximately 85% appearing once. The sample taken for sequencing was PBMCs or T cells enriched from blood (not recorded which). Receptor source: a man in his forties who had recovered from COVID-19.

The rearrangement links TRBV7-8 to TRBJ1-3; D is possibly TRBD1 (6 bases). CDR3 length: 13 residues. V lost 6 bases and J 4 bases, leaving 10 bases between the germline ends. Looked up from germline, CDR1 is SGHVS and CDR2 is FQNEAQ. This chain's CDR3 is CASRGHSGNTIYF. The CDR3, as DNA: TGTGCCAGCAGGGGACACTCCGGAAACACCATATATTTT.

CDR3 nucleotide sequence: TGTGCCAGCAGATTGGAGGGGACTGAAGCTTTCTTT. Amino acids: CASRLEGTEAFF. This chain links TRBV2 with TRBJ1-1, with a tentative D call TRBD1 (5 bases). The CDR3 covers 12 residues. The germline V and J ends were trimmed by 6 bases and 5 bases, with 10 bases remaining between them. The V gene's germline CDR1 is SNHLY and CDR2 FYNNEI.

The chain links TRBV18 to TRBJ1-2, with TRBD1 identical over 7 bases. This CDR3 contains 13 residues. CDR1 and CDR2 (germline): KGHSH, LQKENI. The J segment lost 6 bases and the V segment lost 4 bases, leaving 5 bases of the junction unmatched. CDR3 sequence reads: CASSLRGQDGYTF. The CDR3 nucleotides read TGTGCCAGCTCACTTAGGGGGCAAGATGGCTACACCTTC.

This sequence joins TRBV27 and TRBJ1-4, with D tentatively TRBD1 (5 bases). V shed 2 bases and J shed 6 bases, with 10 bases lying between them. This CDR3 has 14 residues. Germline loops: CDR1 MNHEY, CDR2 SMNVEV (reference sequence). CDR3 sequence (DNA): TGTGCCAGCAGTTTAGGGGCTTCGTATGAAAAACTGTTTTTT. As protein: CASSLGASYEKLFF.

This chain links TRBV24-1 with TRBJ2-1; 11 bases agree with TRBD1. V shed 9 bases and J 6 bases; nucleotides not matched to a gene: 3. The CDR3 is 13 amino acids. Per the germline V gene, CDR1 is KGHDR and CDR2 is SFDVKD. Here the CDR3 reads CATGQGASNEQFF. CDR3 nucleotide sequence: TGTGCCACCGGACAGGGGGCCAGCAATGAGCAGTTCTTC.

This clone appeared a single time. This chain joins TRBV28 and TRBJ2-5; a possible D gene is TRBD2 (5 bases). Germline CDR1 reads MDHEN; CDR2 reads SYDVKM. The CDR3 is 14 amino acids. Deletions cut 4 bases from V and 6 bases from J, with 15 bases between. The CDR3, as DNA: TGTGCCAGCAGTTGGAGGACCCTTGAGCAGACCCAGTACTTC. Protein product: CASSWRTLEQTQYF.

The chain uses TRBV28 and TRBJ1-5; a weak D match, TRBD1 (5 bases). Germline V gene sequence: CDR1 MDHEN, CDR2 SYDVKM. V lost 1 base and J 4 bases, leaving 8 bases between the germline ends. This CDR3 comprises 14 residues. The CDR3 loop reads CASSLLTANQPQHF. As DNA, the CDR3 is TGTGCCAGCAGTTTATTGACAGCGAATCAGCCCCAGCATTTT.

This chain connects TRBV15 to TRBJ1-4; 8 bases map to TRBD1. This CDR3 has 16 amino acids. Germline V gives CDR1 LNHNV, CDR2 YYDKDF (reference sequence). After removal of 3 bases from V and 1 base from J, the junction contained 4 bases not matched to a gene. The CDR3 DNA follows: TGTGCCACCAGCAGGTCGACAGGGGTAACTAATGAAAAACTGTTTTTT. It specifies CATSRSTGVTNEKLFF. Based on the CDR3 plus reference TRBV15 and TRBJ1-4, the full variable domain is DAMVIQNPRYQVTQFGKPVTLSCSQTLNHNVMYWYQQKSSQAPKLLFHYYDKDFNNEADTPDNFQSRRPNTSFCFLDIRSPGLGDTAMYLCATSRSTGVTNEKLFFGSGTQLSVL.

The rearrangement uses TRBV5-1 and TRBJ1-2, with 8 bases matching TRBD1. The CDR3 totals 16 residues. V was clipped by 0 bases and J by 6 bases; unmatched bases: 10. From germline, CDR1 is SGHRS and CDR2 YFSETQ. CDR3 DNA sequence: TGCGCCAGCAGCTTGGAGGGGCAGGGGGCGAGCGATGGCTACACCTTC. Protein product: CASSLEGQGASDGYTF.

This chain uses TRBV19 with TRBJ1-1, with a tentative D call TRBD1 (6 bases). With 6 bases removed from V and 6 bases from J, the gap between germline ends came to 20 bases. Per the germline V gene, CDR1 is LNHDA and CDR2 is SQIVND (reference sequence). This CDR3 is 15 amino acids long. The CDR3, as DNA: TGTGCCAGTAGATCATGGGGGGGGGCAGACGCTGAAGCTTTCTTT. Translated: CASRSWGGADAEAFF.

This chain uses TRBV12-5 with TRBJ2-3; D ambiguous. Looked up from germline, CDR1 is LGHNT and CDR2 is FRNRAP. The CDR3 length is 13 residues. With 6 bases removed from V and 2 bases from J, the gap between germline ends came to 9 bases. The CDR3: CASGELNTDTQYF. The CDR3 bases are TGTGCTAGTGGGGAACTAAACACAGATACGCAGTATTTT.

The CDR3 region is CASRVSGPTGELFF. CDR3 coding DNA: TGTGCCAGCAGAGTCAGCGGACCTACCGGGGAGCTGTTTTTT. This chain uses TRBV2 with TRBJ2-2; tentatively, D is TRBD2 (5 bases). V lost 6 bases and J 5 bases, leaving 13 bases between the germline ends. CDR3 length: 14 amino acids. CDR1 and CDR2 (germline): SNHLY, FYNNEI.